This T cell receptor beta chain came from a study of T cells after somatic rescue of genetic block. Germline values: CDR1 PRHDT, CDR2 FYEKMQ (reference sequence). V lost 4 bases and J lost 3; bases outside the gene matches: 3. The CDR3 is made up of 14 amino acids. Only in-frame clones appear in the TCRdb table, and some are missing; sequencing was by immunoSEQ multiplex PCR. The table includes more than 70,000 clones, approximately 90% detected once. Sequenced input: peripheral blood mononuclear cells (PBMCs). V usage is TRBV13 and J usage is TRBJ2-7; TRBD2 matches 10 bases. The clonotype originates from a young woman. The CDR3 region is CASSSGTSVYEQYF. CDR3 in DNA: TGTGCCAGCAGCTCCGGGACTAGCGTCTACGAGCAGTACTTC. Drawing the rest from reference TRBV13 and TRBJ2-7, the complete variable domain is AAGVIQSPRHLIKEKRETATLKCYPIPRHDTVYWYQQGPGQDPQFLISFYEKMQSDKGSIPDRFSAQQFSDYHSELNMSSLELGDSALYFCASSSGTSVYEQYFGPGTRLTVT.